The sequence of this T cell receptor (beta chain) was determined in a study of beta chain features in type 1 diabetes. Sequenced material consisted of expressed TCRB transcripts (all of the isolated RNA was reverse transcribed). Libraries were prepared by immunoSEQ multiplex PCR; TCRdb keeps only in-frame clonotypes and omits some of them. Found here are fewer than 250,000 clones, around 10% of them singletons; the top ten hold approximately 0.03%. A few counts support this clone. Trimming pared 1 base from V and 6 bases from J, leaving 5 bases between. From germline, CDR1 is SGHRS and CDR2 YFSETQ. The CDR3 is 11 residues long.

The source of this sequence is a woman in her late teens or twenties in good health. Sequencing was carried out using naive CD4+ T cells from blood. The chain is built from TRBV5-1 and TRBJ2-7, with a possible D match to TRBD2 (5 bases). CDR3 loop: CASSLRGEQYF. The DNA of the CDR3 is TGCGCCAGCAGCTTGCGGGGCGAGCAGTACTTC.